This passage covers 12 T cell receptor beta chains from one sample sequenced in a study of radiation and T cells in renal cell carcinoma. The assay was immunoSEQ multiplex PCR, and TCRdb's table has in-frame clones only and misses some. The sample gives 150,000 to 200,000 clones, around 89% of which show up once; around 11% is in the top ten. Time point specified: blood 4 weeks post-SBRT, at nephrectomy. Treatment indicated: 15 Gy SBRT to primary tumor, nephrectomy 4 weeks later. The material sequenced was blood, taken from a patient whose treatment included radiotherapy and nephrectomy. These receptors all come from a woman in her forties or fifties with renal cell carcinoma.

This chain joins TRBV25-1 and TRBJ1-4, with 7 bases that match TRBD1. CDR1 MGHDK and CDR2 SYGVNS come from the germline V gene. The CDR3 length is 14 residues. The V segment lost 4 bases and the J segment 7 bases; nucleotides outside the gene matches: 6. This chain's CDR3 is CASSVDRVAEKLFF. The CDR3 DNA reads as TGTGCCAGCAGTGTTGACAGGGTGGCTGAAAAACTGTTTTTT.

This rearrangement joins TRBV7-2 to TRBJ2-1; D unresolved. V lost 1 base and J 4 bases, leaving 5 bases between the germline ends. The CDR3 is made up of 13 amino acids. Germline V gene data show CDR1 as SGHTA and CDR2 as FQGNSA. CDR3 loop: CASSLGIYNEQFF. CDR3 bases: TGTGCCAGCAGCTTAGGGATTTACAATGAGCAGTTCTTC.

This clone has a single count. The CDR3 DNA reads as TGTGCCAGCCGCCACAATGAGCAGTTCTTC. Its protein product is CASRHNEQFF. The gene calls are TRBV2 and TRBJ2-1; no reliable D call. Per germline, CDR1 SNHLY and CDR2 FYNNEI. Trimming shortened V by 8 bases and J by 5 bases, and 4 bases separated the two germline ends. This CDR3 is built from 10 residues.

In DNA form, the CDR3 reads TGTGCCAGCAGTAGGCCAGCAGGGGGGAAGTACGAGCAGTACTTC. Translation gives CASSRPAGGKYEQYF. The chain recombines TRBV25-1 with TRBJ2-7, with D perhaps matching TRBD1 (7 bases). The CDR3 sequence is 15 residues long. Germline loops: CDR1 MGHDK, CDR2 SYGVNS. V lost 5 bases, J lost 4 bases, and 18 bases lay in between.

This clone was seen once. The chain carries TRBV19 and TRBJ2-2; D is ambiguous. V gave up 3 bases and J gave up 0 bases, with 11 bases separating them. CDR1 is LNHDA, CDR2 SQIVND, per germline (reference sequence). The CDR3 is made up of 16 amino acids. DNA of the CDR3: TGTGCCAGTAGTATCTTTCAGAGATCGAACACCGGGGAGCTGTTTTTT. This codes for CASSIFQRSNTGELFF.

The chain uses TRBV7-9 and TRBJ1-1; D gene uncertain. CDR1 SEHNR and CDR2 FQNEAQ come from the germline V gene (reference sequence). There are 16 residues in the CDR3. Between the trimmed V and J ends, which lost 2 bases and 2 bases, there was a span of 15 bases. The CDR3 protein is CASSLRGMGRNTEAFF. The CDR3 coding sequence is TGTGCCAGCAGCTTACGGGGAATGGGAAGAAACACTGAAGCTTTCTTT.

CDR3 nucleotides: TGTGCCAGCAGCTTCGGCTCGACGATAGGGGGGCAGTACTTC. Translating gives CASSFGSTIGGQYF. This chain links TRBV11-1 with TRBJ2-7; the D gene is possibly TRBD1 (6 bases). Per germline, CDR1 SGHAT and CDR2 FQDESV (reference sequence). The CDR3 is 14 amino acids. The ends were cut back, 3 bases at V and 9 bases at J, with 18 bases in the middle.

The J gene is TRBJ1-3, the V gene TRBV5-6, with 9 bases identical to TRBD1. Germline V gives CDR1 SGHDT, CDR2 YYEEEE. Trimming at V came to 4 bases and at J to 2 bases, leaving 7 bases not matched to a gene. The CDR3 length is 16 residues. CDR3 DNA sequence: TGTGCCAGCAGCAGGAAACAGGGGGCGCCTGGAAACACCATATATTTT. Translated, it gives CASSRKQGAPGNTIYF.

The genes are TRBV7-2 and TRBJ2-3, with a possible D match to TRBD1 (5 bases). Germline loops: CDR1 SGHTA, CDR2 FQGNSA. The CDR3 runs to 14 residues. Deletions cut 0 bases from V and 2 bases from J, with 6 bases between. This chain's CDR3 is CASSLAGHTDTQYF. The CDR3 DNA follows: TGTGCCAGCAGCTTAGCGGGGCACACAGATACGCAGTATTTT.

A word on this clone: The sample has other DNA sequences that encode this CDR3 too. V usage is TRBV7-2 and J usage is TRBJ1-1; D not certain. Trimming removed 3 bases at V and 1 base at J, with 6 bases between. This CDR3 is built from 13 residues. CDR1 is SGHTA, CDR2 FQGNSA, per germline. The CDR3 DNA reads TGTGCCAGCAGCTTCGCCGAGAACACTGAAGCTTTCTTT. Translated: CASSFAENTEAFF.

This chain connects TRBV18 to TRBJ2-2; TRBD2 might be the D (6 bases). Looked up from germline, CDR1 is KGHSH and CDR2 is LQKENI. The CDR3 runs to 14 residues. Trimming pared 2 bases from V and 7 bases from J, leaving 11 bases between. In DNA form, the CDR3 reads TGTGCCAGCTCACCAAACGGGGGTGTCGGGGAGCTGTTTTTT. Translating gives CASSPNGGVGELFF. Filled out from reference TRBV18 and TRBJ2-2, the complete variable domain reads NAGVMQNPRHLVRRRGQEARLRCSPMKGHSHVYWYRQLPEEGLKFMVYLQKENIIDESGMPKERFSAEFPKEGPSILRIQQVVRGDSAAYFCASSPNGGVGELFFGEGSRLTVL.

The rearrangement links TRBV6-1 to TRBJ1-2; the D is unclear. V was trimmed by 5 bases and J by 3 bases, leaving 10 bases between them. Germline V CDR1 and CDR2: MNHNS, SASEGT. This CDR3 is 13 amino acids long. This chain's CDR3 is CASSPTDDYGYTF. In DNA, the CDR3 is TGTGCCAGCAGTCCGACCGACGACTATGGCTACACCTTC.